This section outlines one T cell receptor beta chain sequence together with its context. This record belongs to a study of OX40 agonist ivuxolimab in advanced cancers. Sequenced by immunoSEQ multiplex PCR; TCRdb stores in-frame clones only, minus some. Of tens of thousands of clones in the sample, approximately 94% were seen once. Germline CDR1 and CDR2: SEHNR and FQNEAQ (reference sequence). Deletions cut 5 bases from V and 8 bases from J, with 13 bases between. The CDR3 covers 13 residues. This clonotype was obtained from an adult with an advanced solid tumor such as melanoma, head and neck, liver or kidney cancer. The V and J genes are TRBV7-9 and TRBJ2-1; D is perhaps TRBD1 or TRBD2 (5 bases each). The material sequenced was CD4+ or CD8+ T cells sorted from blood, taken in a trial of the OX40 agonist ivuxolimab. The CDR3 DNA sequence: TGTGCCAGCAGCGGGGGACCTCGGGATGAGCAGTTCTTC. Its protein product is CASSGGPRDEQFF.